These 10 T cell receptor beta chains share one sample of origin, sequenced in a study of cytomegalovirus exposure and HLA in healthy donors. Use of 60 Vbeta and 13 Jbeta primers characterized the PCR. Data came from immunoSEQ multiplex PCR; TCRdb stores just in-frame clones and leaves some out. The sample yields over 150,000 clones, approximately 80% seen once. The material sequenced was PBMCs. All receptors derive from a man aged 25-45 years in good health and CMV-seropositive.

The rearrangement uses TRBV7-7 and TRBJ2-3, with D tentatively TRBD2 (5 bases). Trimming left V 3 bases short and J 2 bases short, with 6 bases between. The germline V gene encodes CDR1 SSHAT and CDR2 FNYEAQ (reference sequence). The CDR3 sequence is 13 residues long. This CDR3 reads CASSLTNTDTQYF. In DNA, the CDR3 is TGTGCCAGCAGCTTGACTAACACAGATACGCAGTATTTT.

V gene TRBV6-5 combines with J gene TRBJ1-4, with unresolved D. Trimming left V 6 bases short and J 0 bases short, with 8 bases between. The CDR3 totals 14 residues. Germline V gene sequence: CDR1 MNHEY, CDR2 SVGAGI. The CDR3 is CASSGAATNEKLFF. CDR3 bases: TGTGCCAGCAGCGGAGCCGCAACTAATGAAAAACTGTTTTTT.

The CDR3 DNA is TGCGCCAGCAGCCTACAGGAGAACACTGAAGCTTTCTTT. Its protein is CASSLQENTEAFF. The chain couples TRBV4-1 to TRBJ1-1, with a possible D match to TRBD1 (5 bases). V shed 4 bases and J shed 1 base, with 7 bases lying between them. This CDR3 has 13 residues. CDR1 MGHRA and CDR2 YSYEKL come from the germline V gene.

The chain recombines TRBV7-9 with TRBJ2-7; a possible D gene is TRBD1 (6 bases). The CDR3 spans 15 residues. The V end lost 3 bases, the J end lost 6 bases, and 18 bases lay between the germline ends. Germline loops: CDR1 SEHNR, CDR2 FQNEAQ (reference sequence). Here the CDR3 DNA reads TGTGCCAGCAGCTTTTGGGGGCTTCAAGGGAGCGAGCAGTACTTC. This sequence encodes CASSFWGLQGSEQYF.

This sequence joins TRBV21-1 and TRBJ2-5; the table names TRBD1, a call not compared with the DNA. TRBV21-1 represents a pseudogene. This CDR3 is 14 amino acids long. For the CDR3, the DNA is TGTGCCAGCAGCAAAGCTGGCCTCCAAGAGACCCAGTACTTC. Translated, it gives CASSKAGLQETQYF.

The V gene is TRBV5-1, the J gene TRBJ2-3; 14 bases fit TRBD2. V shed 5 bases and J 6 bases; nucleotides not matched to a gene: 2. CDR1 SGHRS and CDR2 YFSETQ come from the germline V gene. The CDR3 loop spans 14 amino acids. The DNA for the CDR3 is TGCGCCAGCAGGGGACTAGCGGGGGAGGATACGCAGTATTTT. Amino acid sequence: CASRGLAGEDTQYF.

This chain joins TRBV5-4 and TRBJ2-7; 10 bases are a match to TRBD1. From germline, CDR1 is SGHNT and CDR2 YYREEE (reference sequence). V lost 4 bases to trimming and J lost 2 bases; unmatched junction nucleotides: 6. The CDR3 is made up of 15 amino acids. The CDR3 protein is CASSPGQGVPYEQYF. The CDR3 nucleotides read TGTGCCAGCAGCCCTGGACAGGGGGTTCCCTACGAGCAGTACTTC.

V gene TRBV28 combines with J gene TRBJ2-7, with D tentatively TRBD1 (6 bases). This CDR3 is 14 amino acids long. CDR1 MDHEN and CDR2 SYDVKM come from the germline V gene. Trimming pared 3 bases from V and 1 base from J, leaving 10 bases between. CDR3 coding DNA: TGTGCCAGCAGTTTGAGGGGGTGGTCCTACGAGCAGTACTTC. This gives the protein CASSLRGWSYEQYF.

CDR3 region: CASSPSGSGGGETQYF. In nucleotides, the CDR3 is TGCGCCAGCAGCCCCTCAGGGAGCGGGGGCGGTGAGACCCAGTACTTC. This chain uses TRBV4-1 with TRBJ2-5; TRBD2 aligns across 8 bases. The germline V gene encodes CDR1 MGHRA and CDR2 YSYEKL. CDR3 length: 16 residues. The ends lost 4 bases at V and 5 bases at J; junction bases unmatched: 12.

J is TRBJ1-1 and V is TRBV6-5, with 8 nucleotides matching TRBD1. This CDR3 has 13 amino acids. The V gene's germline CDR1 is MNHEY and CDR2 SVGAGI. V lost 2 bases and J lost 12; bases outside the gene matches: 8. For the CDR3, the DNA is TGTGCCAGCAGTTACACACCAGGGGGCGCAACTTTCTTT. It is translated as CASSYTPGGATFF.